This TCR beta chain was found in a study of blood T cell repertoires in COVID-19. Study-level information: Acute and convalescent COVID-19 specimens originated in the United States, Italy and Spain. Sample material is recorded as cDNA or gDNA derived from T cells, B-cell-depleted T cells, or PBMCs.

Between the trimmed V and J ends, which lost 0 bases and 5 bases, there was a span of 22 bases. The CDR3 consists of 17 residues. CDR1 and CDR2 (germline): GTSNPN, SVGIG (reference sequence). Authors' methods: Reference gene primers were amplified, and this amplification served to estimate nucleated cell counts. Repertoires were generated with immunoSEQ multiplex PCR, while TCRdb's copy carries only in-frame clones and drops some. Clone size and the V and J calls come from that table; the DNA yielded D and trimming. The sample includes around 63,000 clones, 70% to 85% seen only once; the top ten take 5.5%.

J is TRBJ1-1 and V is TRBV30, with D perhaps TRBD1 (6 bases). This receptor was identified in a woman in her 70s with acute or convalescent COVID-19. The material sequenced was peripheral blood. CDR3 loop: CAWSVLRRGAERTEAFF. The DNA of the CDR3 is TGTGCCTGGAGTGTACTTAGGCGGGGGGCGGAGAGGACTGAAGCTTTCTTT. Full variable domain (outside the CDR3, taken from reference TRBV30 and TRBJ1-1): SQTIHQWPATLVQPVGSPLSLECTVEGTSNPNLYWYRQAAGRGLQLLFYSVGIGQISSEVPQNLSASRPQDRQFILSSKKLLLSDSGFYLCAWSVLRRGAERTEAFFGQGTRLTVV.